The next 8 T cell receptor beta chains were all read from a single sample in a study of cytomegalovirus exposure and HLA in healthy donors (TCRdb year 2017). The library was built by means of the immunoSEQ multiplex PCR assay. In TCRdb, the immuneACCESS table is reduced to in-frame sequences with V and J assigned. These tables do not hold every clone; where another copy was compared, an unresolved V gene accounts for under half, and the others remain unexplained. The sample data list 190,000 or so clones, and around 83% of these were observed just once. 13% of the sample is held by the ten biggest clonotypes. The specimen sequenced was PBMCs. Every receptor here comes from a woman in her 30s in good health and CMV-seropositive.

This sequence joins TRBV19 and TRBJ2-7; D gene unclear. Germline CDR1 and CDR2: LNHDA and SQIVND (reference sequence). This CDR3 is 13 amino acids long. The V gene lost 1 base and the J gene lost 2 bases, with 6 bases spanning the gap. The CDR3 bases are TGTGCCAGTAGTATAGGGCCCGCCTACGAGCAGTACTTC. It specifies CASSIGPAYEQYF. Based on the CDR3 plus reference TRBV19 and TRBJ2-7, the full variable domain is DGGITQSPKYLFRKEGQNVTLSCEQNLNHDAMYWYRQDPGQGLRLIYYSQIVNDFQKGDIAEGYSVSREKKESFPLTVTSAQKNPTAFYLCASSIGPAYEQYFGPGTRLTVT.

The chain is built from TRBV7-2 and TRBJ1-1, with D perhaps matching TRBD1 (5 bases). The CDR3 spans 13 residues. The V gene lost 3 bases and the J gene lost 4 bases, with 9 bases spanning the gap. The germline CDR1 and CDR2 sequences are SGHTA and FQGNSA. CDR3 amino acids: CASSFTTVTEAFF. The CDR3 DNA follows: TGTGCCAGCAGCTTTACGACAGTCACTGAAGCTTTCTTT. Combining the CDR3 with reference TRBV7-2 and TRBJ1-1 gives the whole variable domain GAGVSQSPSNKVTEKGKDVELRCDPISGHTALYWYRQSLGQGLEFLIYFQGNSAPDKSGLPSDRFSAERTGGSVSTLTIQRTQQEDSAVYLCASSFTTVTEAFFGQGTRLTVV.

The V and J genes are TRBV10-3 and TRBJ2-7, with a possible D match to TRBD2 (5 bases). The germline V gene encodes CDR1 ENHRY and CDR2 SYGVKD. This CDR3 region has 13 residues. Trimming stripped 6 bases from V and 0 bases from J, with 9 bases between. DNA for the CDR3: TGTGCCATCAGGAGGGCAGACTCCTACGAGCAGTACTTC. It translates to CAIRRADSYEQYF.

The chain has TRBV19 and TRBJ2-7; D may be TRBD2 (7 bases). The CDR3 loop spans 13 amino acids. Between the trimmed V and J ends, which lost 6 bases and 2 bases, there was a span of 11 bases. The V gene's germline CDR1 is LNHDA and CDR2 SQIVND (reference sequence). Written as DNA, the CDR3 is TGTGCCAGTAGAGGGGGAGGGCCCTACGAGCAGTACTTC. This codes for CASRGGGPYEQYF.

The chain links TRBV6-1 to TRBJ1-1, with D unresolved. The V end was cut by 4 bases, the J end by 1 base, with 10 bases between. The CDR3 has 14 amino acids. The germline V gene encodes CDR1 MNHNS and CDR2 SASEGT. The CDR3 reads CASSVAGANTEAFF. CDR3 DNA sequence: TGTGCCAGCAGTGTGGCGGGCGCGAACACTGAAGCTTTCTTT.

The chain combines TRBV15 with TRBJ2-1, with D possibly TRBD1 on 5 matching bases. V lost 2 bases and J lost 5, with 7 bases in between. Germline CDR1 reads LNHNV; CDR2 reads YYDKDF (reference sequence). The CDR3 extends over 13 amino acids. The CDR3 protein is CATSRQGNNEQFF. In DNA form, the CDR3 reads TGTGCCACCAGCAGACAGGGAAACAATGAGCAGTTCTTC. The variable domain in full, completed from reference TRBV15 and TRBJ2-1, reads DAMVIQNPRYQVTQFGKPVTLSCSQTLNHNVMYWYQQKSSQAPKLLFHYYDKDFNNEADTPDNFQSRRPNTSFCFLDIRSPGLGDTAMYLCATSRQGNNEQFFGPGTRLTVL.

The chain couples TRBV5-1 to TRBJ2-2; D possibly corresponds to TRBD2 (5 bases). V lost 4 bases and J 5 bases, leaving 15 bases between the germline ends. From germline, CDR1 is SGHRS and CDR2 YFSETQ. This CDR3 is 15 amino acids long. The CDR3 here is CASSPSGDGTGELFF. Written as DNA, the CDR3 is TGCGCCAGCAGCCCGAGCGGAGACGGGACCGGGGAGCTGTTTTTT. The whole variable domain, filled in from reference TRBV5-1 and TRBJ2-2, reads KAGVTQTPRYLIKTRGQQVTLSCSPISGHRSVSWYQQTPGQGLQFLFEYFSETQRNKGNFPGRFSGRQFSNSRSEMNVSTLELGDSALYLCASSPSGDGTGELFFGEGSRLTVL.

This chain links TRBV14 with TRBJ1-3; tentatively, D is TRBD1 (5 bases). V lost 0 bases, J lost 0 bases, and 18 bases lay in between. Germline lookup yields CDR1 SGHDN and CDR2 FVKESK. This CDR3 is 19 amino acids long. The CDR3, as DNA: TGTGCCAGCAGCCAAGAGGACCCCTTCGGGGGTAGCTCTGGAAACACCATATATTTT. Its protein product is CASSQEDPFGGSSGNTIYF.